This TCR beta chain emerged from a study of graft-versus-host responses after intestinal transplantation. Study at large: The whole recipient group had anti-thymocyte globulin induction followed by tacrolimus and steroids for roughly 3 years. Study-wide results and caveats: Early post-transplant falls in HvG clones accompanied the peak levels of circulating GvH clones. Recipient marrow harbored GvH clones, some of which surfaced first in ileum or blood.

The assay was immunoSEQ multiplex PCR, and TCRdb's table has in-frame clones only and misses some. The sample records 100,000 or so clones, roughly 91% being singletons. On this clone: Its antigen is unidentified.

The source is a human donor who was the organ donor for an intestinal transplant. Sequencing used unstimulated CD8+ T cells sorted from spleen or lymph node cells, obtained before transplant.

The CDR3 sequence is CASSLGGNTFSYEQYF. CDR3 in DNA: TGTGCCAGCAGTTTAGGCGGGAACACTTTCTCCTACGAGCAGTACTTC. This chain connects TRBV28 to TRBJ2-5, with D perhaps TRBD2 (6 bases). The J call is in doubt because the DNA end fits TRBJ2-7 better. The CDR3 loop spans 16 amino acids. Germline assignment: CDR1 MDHEN and CDR2 SYDVKM.